Many counts were recorded for the clone carrying this TCR beta chain. Its target is not known. The record originates from a study of early T cells in non-severe SARS-CoV-2 infection. Study-wide context: Chains were not paired, and sequencing was done on bulk RNA from unsorted whole blood.

General study results and limits: Private and CD4 specificities were missed by VDJdb matching, skewed to anti-spike CD8.

Separate cDNA molecules each had unique molecular identifiers attached to them. TCRdb re-called the 5' RACE reads through MiXCR, storing one row per CDR3 protein. The data show 43,000 or so distinct CDR3 sequences, under 7.5% seen once. The sample consisted of whole blood. The source is an adult who was a healthcare worker with PCR-confirmed SARS-CoV-2 infection or an uninfected control (not recorded which).

CDR3 in amino acids: CSVDGAYNEQFF. The CDR3 region has the DNA TGCAGCGTTGACGGGGCTTACAATGAGCAGTTCTTC. The rearrangement links TRBV29-1 to TRBJ2-1; D could derive from TRBD1 or TRBD2 (5 bases each). The CDR3 covers 12 residues. The germline gives CDR1 SQVTM, CDR2 ANQGSEA. The V gene lost 3 bases and the J gene lost 4 bases, with 7 bases spanning the gap.